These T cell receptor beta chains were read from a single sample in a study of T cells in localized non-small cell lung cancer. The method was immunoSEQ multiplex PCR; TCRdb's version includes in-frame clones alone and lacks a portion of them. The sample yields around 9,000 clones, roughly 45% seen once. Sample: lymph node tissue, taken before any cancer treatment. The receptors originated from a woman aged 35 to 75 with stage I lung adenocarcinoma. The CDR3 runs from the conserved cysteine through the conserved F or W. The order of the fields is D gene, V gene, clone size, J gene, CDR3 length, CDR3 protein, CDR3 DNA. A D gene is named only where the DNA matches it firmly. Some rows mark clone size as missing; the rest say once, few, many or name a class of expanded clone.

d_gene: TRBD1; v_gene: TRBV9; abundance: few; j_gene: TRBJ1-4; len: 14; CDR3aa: CASSRDRVLEKLFF; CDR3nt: TGTGCCAGCAGCAGGGACAGGGTGCTTGAAAAACTGTTTTTT
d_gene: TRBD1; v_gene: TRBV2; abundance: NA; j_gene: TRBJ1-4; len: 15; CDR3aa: CASMRQGLTNEKLFF; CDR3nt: TGTGCCAGCATGCGACAGGGGCTTACTAATGAAAAACTGTTTTTT
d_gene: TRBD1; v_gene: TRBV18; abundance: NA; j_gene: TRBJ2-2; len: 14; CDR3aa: CASSPGQGLGELFF; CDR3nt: TGTGCCAGCTCACCGGGACAGGGCCTCGGGGAGCTGTTTTTT
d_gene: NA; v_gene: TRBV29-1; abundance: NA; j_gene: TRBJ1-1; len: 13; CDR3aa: CSGTRGPNTEAFF; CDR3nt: TGCAGCGGGACGCGGGGACCGAACACTGAAGCTTTCTTT
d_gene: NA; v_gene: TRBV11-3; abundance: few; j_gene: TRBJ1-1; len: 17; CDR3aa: CASSLGQGPWFDTEAFF; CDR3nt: TGTGCCAGCAGCTTAGGGCAGGGGCCTTGGTTTGACACTGAAGCTTTCTTT
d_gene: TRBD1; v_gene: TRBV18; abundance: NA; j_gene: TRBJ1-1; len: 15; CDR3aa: CASSPSILPGGEVFF; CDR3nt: TGTGCCAGCTCACCATCTATACTTCCAGGGGGCGAAGTTTTCTTT
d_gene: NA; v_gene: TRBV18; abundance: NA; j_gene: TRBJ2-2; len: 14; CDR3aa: CASSPPPTTGELFF; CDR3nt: TGTGCCAGCTCACCACCCCCGACCACCGGGGAGCTGTTTTTT
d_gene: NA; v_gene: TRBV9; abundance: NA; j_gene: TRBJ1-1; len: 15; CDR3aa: CASSVFREGNTEAFF; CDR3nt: TGTGCCAGCAGCGTATTCCGGGAGGGGAACACTGAAGCTTTCTTT
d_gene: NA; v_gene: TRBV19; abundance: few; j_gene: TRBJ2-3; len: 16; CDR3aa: CASSMGTAPSTDTQYF; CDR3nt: TGTGCCAGTAGTATGGGGACTGCCCCTTCCACAGATACGCAGTATTTT
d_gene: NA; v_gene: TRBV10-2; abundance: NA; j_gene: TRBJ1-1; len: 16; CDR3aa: CASGPTQRMVDTEAFF; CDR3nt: TGCGCCAGCGGACCCACCCAGAGGATGGTTGACACTGAAGCTTTCTTT
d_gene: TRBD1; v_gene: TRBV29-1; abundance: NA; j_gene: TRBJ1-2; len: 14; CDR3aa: CSVVLGQDGDGYTF; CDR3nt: TGCAGCGTTGTACTTGGACAGGACGGGGATGGCTACACCTTC
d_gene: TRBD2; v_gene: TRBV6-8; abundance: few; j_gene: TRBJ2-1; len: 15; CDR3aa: CASSGGWLADNEQFF; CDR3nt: TGTGCCAGCAGTGGGGGTTGGCTAGCGGACAATGAGCAGTTCTTC